This T cell receptor (beta chain) was recorded in a study of PD-L1 blockade in urothelial cancer. CDR1 and CDR2 from the germline V gene are SGHTA and FQGTGA. Trimming shortened V by 1 base and J by 0 bases, and 9 bases separated the two germline ends. This CDR3 spans 15 amino acids. Synthetically made TCR analog templates were put into each PCR as spikes. Sequenced by immunoSEQ multiplex PCR; TCRdb stores in-frame clones only, minus some. The table records approximately 51,000 clones, approximately 84% of them present only once. This material consisted of PBMCs, taken around atezolizumab (anti-PD-L1) treatment. The chain is built from TRBV7-3 and TRBJ1-1; weak D call: TRBD1 (6 bases). The clonotype comes from a man in his fifties or sixties with urothelial cancer. This CDR3 reads CASSLRGGLNTEAFF. The CDR3 DNA reads TGTGCCAGCAGCTTAAGGGGGGGCTTGAACACTGAAGCTTTCTTT.